Following are 24 T cell receptor beta chains from one sample sequenced in a study of T cell responses to AZD1222 COVID-19 vaccine. The repertoire was sequenced with immunoSEQ multiplex PCR; TCRdb's copy has only in-frame clones and lacks some. This sample has about 180,000 clones, with approximately 91% found just once. Sequences were derived from peripheral blood, sampled 28 days after the second AZD1222 dose. The receptors were gathered from an adult who received the AZD1222 COVID-19 vaccine.

The rearrangement uses TRBV7-9 and TRBJ1-1; D remains ambiguous. V was trimmed by 1 base and J by 1 base, leaving 4 bases between them. Germline loops: CDR1 SEHNR, CDR2 FQNEAQ (reference sequence). The CDR3 is 13 residues long. The CDR3, as DNA: TGTGCCAGCAGCTTAGAAAAGAACACTGAAGCTTTCTTT. It specifies CASSLEKNTEAFF.

The rearrangement links TRBV2 to TRBJ1-3, with 8 bases identical to TRBD1. CDR1 and CDR2 from the germline V gene are SNHLY and FYNNEI. The CDR3 is 17 residues long. The junction had 9 bases not matched to a gene; V was cut back by 5 bases and J by 0 bases. The chain's CDR3 is CASSRSGTGDSGNTIYF. In nucleotides, the CDR3 is TGTGCCAGCAGTCGATCCGGGACAGGAGACTCTGGAAACACCATATATTTT.

This sequence joins TRBV4-2 and TRBJ1-5; D is uncertain. Germline assignment: CDR1 LGHNA and CDR2 YNFKEQ. The CDR3 spans 13 residues. Trimming left V 1 base short and J 8 bases short, with 9 bases between. The CDR3, as DNA: TGTGCCAGCAGCCAAGCCCCAGTTGAGCCCCAGCATTTT. Protein sequence: CASSQAPVEPQHF.

The chain uses TRBV7-9 and TRBJ2-3; 9 bases map to TRBD2. J gave up 1 base and V 4 bases, and 9 bases lay outside the gene matches. The germline V gene has CDR1 SEHNR and CDR2 FQNEAQ (reference sequence). CDR3 size: 17 residues. The CDR3 region has the DNA TGTGCCAGCAGCTCGCGCGGGAGGGCCGGGGGCACAGATACGCAGTATTTT. It translates to CASSSRGRAGGTDTQYF.

DNA for the CDR3: TGTGCCAGCAGCCCCGGGACCGCGAGCTCCTATAATTCACCCCTCCACTTT. Translation: CASSPGTASSYNSPLHF. This chain connects TRBV4-2 to TRBJ1-6; tentative D call: TRBD1 (5 bases). Trimming cost V 4 bases and J 0 bases, with 13 bases left between them. The CDR3 runs to 17 residues. Germline values: CDR1 LGHNA, CDR2 YNFKEQ.

The chain uses TRBV27 and TRBJ1-1; the match to TRBD1 covers 7 bases. The CDR3 length is 13 residues. CDR1 is MNHEY and CDR2 is SMNVEV in the germline V gene (reference sequence). V gave up 4 bases and J gave up 8 bases; unmatched junction bases: 7. In DNA form, the CDR3 reads TGTGCCAGCAGTTGGGGGACAGCCTGGGAAGCTTTCTTT. Residues: CASSWGTAWEAFF.

V gene TRBV18 combines with J gene TRBJ1-3, with D hard to call. V was trimmed by 2 bases and J by 0 bases, leaving 5 bases between them. The CDR3 is 14 residues long. CDR1 KGHSH and CDR2 LQKENI come from the germline V gene. The CDR3 loop is CASSPDTSGNTIYF. DNA for the CDR3: TGTGCCAGCTCACCAGACACCTCTGGAAACACCATATATTTT.

This chain joins TRBV7-9 and TRBJ2-2, with 8 nucleotides matching TRBD1. Trimming removed 6 bases from V and 0 bases from J; junction bases left unmatched: 3. The CDR3 spans 15 residues. CDR1 and CDR2 (germline): SEHNR, FQNEAQ (reference sequence). CDR3 sequence: CASRPDRANTGELFF. CDR3 sequence (DNA): TGTGCCAGCAGACCGGACAGGGCGAACACCGGGGAGCTGTTTTTT.

This chain connects TRBV7-3 to TRBJ1-1; 8 bases align to TRBD1. The germline gives CDR1 SGHTA, CDR2 FQGTGA. This CDR3 is built from 14 residues. V lost 6 bases, J lost 4 bases, and 7 bases stayed unmatched. The CDR3 sequence: CASRPTGTGTEAFF. CDR3 bases: TGTGCCAGCAGGCCTACCGGGACAGGCACTGAAGCTTTCTTT. Full variable domain (missing parts from reference TRBV7-3 and TRBJ1-1): GAGVSQTPSNKVTEKGKYVELRCDPISGHTALYWYRQSLGQGPEFLIYFQGTGAADDSGLPNDRFFAVRPEGSVSTLKIQRTERGDSAVYLCASRPTGTGTEAFFGQGTRLTVV.

The J gene is TRBJ1-1, the V gene TRBV7-9; a possible D gene is TRBD1 (6 bases). The germline V gene encodes CDR1 SEHNR and CDR2 FQNEAQ (reference sequence). V lost 1 base and J lost 1, with 10 bases in between. The CDR3 has 15 amino acids. The CDR3, as DNA: TGTGCCAGCAGCTTAGTAAGGGGGGCGAACACTGAAGCTTTCTTT. This gives the protein CASSLVRGANTEAFF.

This clone was seen just once. V usage is TRBV18 and J usage is TRBJ2-2, with D hard to call. Germline V gene data show CDR1 as KGHSH and CDR2 as LQKENI. With 3 bases removed from V and 3 bases from J, the gap between germline ends came to 14 bases. The CDR3 covers 16 residues. The CDR3 sequence: CASSPSPGIYTGELFF. The CDR3 DNA reads as TGTGCCAGCTCACCCAGCCCAGGAATATACACCGGGGAGCTGTTTTTT.

The chain links TRBV5-1 to TRBJ1-1; D ambiguous. Trimming pared 1 base from V and 1 base from J, leaving 11 bases between. CDR1 is SGHRS and CDR2 is YFSETQ in the germline V gene. This CDR3 is 15 amino acids long. The CDR3 coding sequence is TGCGCCAGCAGCTTGAGCCCGGGCCCGAACACTGAAGCTTTCTTT. Its protein product is CASSLSPGPNTEAFF.

The CDR3 protein is CSARETGEQYF. CDR3 DNA: TGCAGTGCTAGAGAGACAGGGGAGCAGTACTTC. The chain recombines TRBV20-1 with TRBJ2-7; the match to TRBD1 covers 7 bases. The J segment lost 7 bases and the V segment lost 0 bases, leaving 0 bases of the junction unmatched. The CDR3 has 11 amino acids. Germline CDR1 reads DFQATT; CDR2 reads SNEGSKA (reference sequence).

This rearrangement joins TRBV6-5 to TRBJ2-7; possibly TRBD1 or TRBD2 for D (6 bases each). Deletions cut 0 bases from V and 3 bases from J, with 12 bases between. This CDR3 comprises 15 residues. CDR1 is MNHEY, CDR2 SVGAGI, per germline. Written as DNA, the CDR3 is TGTGCCAGCAGTTACTCGGGCGGGACATACTACGAGCAGTACTTC. Amino acids: CASSYSGGTYYEQYF.

The V gene is TRBV7-9, the J gene TRBJ2-3; 14 bases fit TRBD2. Germline loops: CDR1 SEHNR, CDR2 FQNEAQ (reference sequence). With 4 bases clipped from V and 1 base from J, the junction kept 1 base outside the gene matches. CDR3 length: 16 amino acids. The CDR3 region is CASSSGLAGGTDTQYF. The CDR3 nucleotides read TGTGCCAGCAGCTCGGGACTAGCGGGGGGCACAGATACGCAGTATTTT.

The CDR3 is CASSPDRETQYF. CDR3 DNA sequence: TGTGCCAGCAGCCCGGACAGAGAGACCCAGTACTTC. The V and J genes are TRBV7-3 and TRBJ2-5, with D perhaps matching TRBD1 (6 bases). Trimming pared 5 bases from V and 4 bases from J, leaving 8 bases between. CDR1 and CDR2 from the germline V gene are SGHTA and FQGTGA. The CDR3 is made up of 12 amino acids.

The genes are TRBV25-1 and TRBJ1-1, with D possibly matching TRBD1 (5 bases). V lost 6 bases and J 4 bases, leaving 9 bases between the germline ends. CDR3 length: 12 residues. Germline CDR1 MGHDK, CDR2 SYGVNS. The CDR3 sequence: CASSRGFTEAFF. The DNA for the CDR3 is TGTGCCAGCAGCCGGGGGTTCACTGAAGCTTTCTTT.

The rearrangement uses TRBV2 and TRBJ1-4; TRBD1 agrees at 7 bases. The CDR3 contains 15 residues. Per germline, CDR1 SNHLY and CDR2 FYNNEI. V trimming: 2 bases; J trimming: 0 bases; junction bases outside the gene matches: 0. CDR3 sequence (DNA): TGTGCCAGCAGTGAACAGGGGGCAACTAATGAAAAACTGTTTTTT. Translated, it gives CASSEQGATNEKLFF.

The J gene is TRBJ2-1, the V gene TRBV7-9, with 8 bases that match TRBD2. The V and J ends lost 2 bases and 5 bases, in that order; junction bases with no gene match: 8. The germline CDR1 and CDR2 sequences are SEHNR and FQNEAQ (reference sequence). CDR3 length: 16 amino acids. In DNA, the CDR3 is TGTGCCAGCAGCTTACCTAGCGGGCGCGGAAACAATGAGCAGTTCTTC. Protein product: CASSLPSGRGNNEQFF. Supplemented by reference TRBV7-9 and TRBJ2-1, the full variable domain reads DTGVSQNPRHKITKRGQNVTFRCDPISEHNRLYWYRQTLGQGPEFLTYFQNEAQLEKSRLLSDRFSAERPKGSFSTLEIQRTEQGDSAMYLCASSLPSGRGNNEQFFGPGTRLTVL.

The chain combines TRBV19 with TRBJ1-1, with D tentatively TRBD1 (5 bases). There are 14 residues in the CDR3. The ends were cut back, 5 bases at V and 6 bases at J, with 16 bases in the middle. The germline CDR1 and CDR2 sequences are LNHDA and SQIVND (reference sequence). The CDR3 nucleotides read TGTGCCAGTAGTCTGGGAGGGACGGTACCTGAAGCTTTCTTT. It encodes CASSLGGTVPEAFF.

This rearrangement joins TRBV28 to TRBJ1-3; no clear D gene. The CDR3 spans 14 residues. V lost 10 bases and J lost 3, with 16 bases in between. Germline values: CDR1 MDHEN, CDR2 SYDVKM. This CDR3 is CATRTGSVGNTIYF. Written as DNA, the CDR3 is TGTGCCACCCGCACGGGTTCGGTTGGAAACACCATATATTTT.

This clone is a singleton in its sample. The chain is built from TRBV6-2 or TRBV6-3 and TRBJ2-7; D gene ambiguous. CDR1 and CDR2 (germline): MNHEY, SVGEGT. CDR3 length: 13 residues. V gave up 0 bases and J gave up 3 bases, with 6 bases separating them. The CDR3 region has the DNA TGTGCCAGCAGTTACTCAACCAGCTACGAGCAGTACTTC. This encodes CASSYSTSYEQYF.

The chain links TRBV5-1 to TRBJ1-2, with 7 positions matching TRBD1. Unmatched junction bases numbered 5, after V lost 0 bases and J lost 3 bases. Looked up from germline, CDR1 is SGHRS and CDR2 is YFSETQ. The CDR3 loop spans 15 amino acids. The CDR3 region is CASSLVSQGDYGYTF. CDR3 nucleotide sequence: TGCGCCAGCAGCTTGGTGTCTCAGGGGGACTATGGCTACACCTTC.

The genes are TRBV4-1 and TRBJ1-2; D perhaps matches TRBD1 (6 bases). The CDR3 runs 13 residues. The V and J ends lost 7 bases and 4 bases respectively, with 13 bases between them. The germline V gene encodes CDR1 MGHRA and CDR2 YSYEKL. CDR3 nucleotides: TGCGCCAGCAAATTCGAGGGGGGCTATGGCTACACCTTC. Translated: CASKFEGGYGYTF.